Following are 2 T cell receptor beta chains from one sample sequenced in a study of T cell responses to AZD1222 COVID-19 vaccine. TCRdb's copy holds only in-frame clones and misses some; the assay was immunoSEQ multiplex PCR. The data contain 150,000 to 200,000 clones, 80% to 95% of them seen just once; the ten biggest clones take up about 2.5%. The specimen was peripheral blood, collected on day 0 of AZD1222 vaccination. The receptors here all came from an adult in good health.

V and J are TRBV7-9 and TRBJ2-5; TRBD2 aligns across 12 bases. The V gene end was trimmed by 5 bases and the J gene end by 1 base; junction bases not matched to a gene: 8. The CDR3 has 17 residues. Germline-derived CDR1 and CDR2 are SEHNR and FQNEAQ (reference sequence). The CDR3 sequence is CASSPSGLAGSQETQYF. The CDR3 DNA sequence: TGTGCCAGCAGCCCTAGTGGACTAGCGGGAAGCCAAGAGACCCAGTACTTC.

The chain joins TRBV29-1 to TRBJ1-1; no reliable D call. CDR3 length equals 12 residues. V lost 7 bases and J lost 1, with 10 bases in between. The germline CDR1 and CDR2 sequences are SQVTM and ANQGSEA. Here the CDR3 DNA reads TGCAGCGGGTCGGGAAGGAACACTGAAGCTTTCTTT. Translated, it gives CSGSGRNTEAFF.